This TCR beta chain was sequenced in a study of blood T cell repertoires in COVID-19. CDR3 length: 16 amino acids. The J segment lost 6 bases and the V segment lost 7 bases, leaving 13 bases of the junction unmatched. Germline CDR1 MDHEN, CDR2 SYDVKM. Assay: immunoSEQ multiplex PCR; the TCRdb copy retains only in-frame clones and omits some. The top ten clones hold roughly 3.2% of a sample with some 160,000 clones, roughly nine tenths of them seen once. V usage is TRBV28 and J usage is TRBJ2-1; 9 bases match TRBD1. Sequencing was done on a sample of peripheral blood. The clonotype originates from a woman in her sixties with active COVID-19. The DNA of the CDR3 is TGTGCCAGCATCTCTTTGGGGGACAGGGTGAGCAATGAGCAGTTCTTC. Its translation: CASISLGDRVSNEQFF.